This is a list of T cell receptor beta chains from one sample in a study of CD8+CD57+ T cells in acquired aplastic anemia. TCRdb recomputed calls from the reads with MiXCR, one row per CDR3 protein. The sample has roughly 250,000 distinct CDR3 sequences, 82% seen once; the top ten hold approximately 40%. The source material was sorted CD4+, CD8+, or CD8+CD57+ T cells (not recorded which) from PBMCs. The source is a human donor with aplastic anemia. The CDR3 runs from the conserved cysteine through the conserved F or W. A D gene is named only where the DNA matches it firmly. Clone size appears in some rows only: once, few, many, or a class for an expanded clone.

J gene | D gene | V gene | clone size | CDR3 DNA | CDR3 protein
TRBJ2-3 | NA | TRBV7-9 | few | TGTGCCAGCGGGGTTGGAGGAACAGGTACGCAGTATTTT | CASGVGGTGTQYF
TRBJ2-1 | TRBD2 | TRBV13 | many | TGTGCCAGCAGCCCCGGGGGGATCCATGAGCAGTTCTTC | CASSPGGIHEQFF
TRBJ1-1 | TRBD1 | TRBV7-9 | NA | TGTGCCAGCAGCTTTCAAATGACAGGGGACACTGATGCTTTCTTT | CASSFQMTGDTDAFF
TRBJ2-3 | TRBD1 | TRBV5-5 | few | TGTGCCAGCAGCGTGGACAGGGCAGATACGCAGTATTTT | CASSVDRADTQYF
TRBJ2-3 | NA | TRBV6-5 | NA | TGTGCCAGCACGGGATTGGATACGCAGTATTTT | CASTGLDTQYF
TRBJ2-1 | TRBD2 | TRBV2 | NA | TGTGCCAGCAGCATAGCGGGCGGAGCGTACGATCAGCAGTTCTTC | CASSIAGGAYDQQFF
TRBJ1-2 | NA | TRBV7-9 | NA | NA | CASTWEDEQFFGPDTF
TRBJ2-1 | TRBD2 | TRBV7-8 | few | TGTGCCAGTAGTATAGCTAGCGGACCCTATACGCAGCAGTTCTTC | CASSIASGPYTQQFF
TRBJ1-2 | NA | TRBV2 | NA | TGCGCCAGCGGCCACGGCCGTACAGGTGGGCACTCCTTC | CASGHGRTGGHSF
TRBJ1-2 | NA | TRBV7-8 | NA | TGTGCCAGCAGCTTAACAGGAGGCGCCGACCATGGCTACACCTTC | CASSLTGGADHGYTF
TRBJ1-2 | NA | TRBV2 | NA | TGTGCCAGCAGCGAATCTAGCGGGGGAGGTGGCTACACCTTC | CASSESSGGGGYTF
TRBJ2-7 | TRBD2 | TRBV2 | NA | TGTGCCACCAGCGGCCCGGGACTAGCCGATACGCAGTACTTC | CATSGPGLADTQYF
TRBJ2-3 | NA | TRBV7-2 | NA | TGTGCCAGCAGTGGGGGACTCAGCACAGATACGCAGTTT | CASSGGLSTDTQF